This T cell receptor beta chain was documented in a study of fetal regulatory T cell absence and autoimmunity. Study context: IPEX patients had exocrine pancreas autoimmunity without clinical diabetes.

V gave up 2 bases and J gave up 2 bases, with 10 bases separating them. This CDR3 region has 14 residues. Germline CDR1 reads SGHTA; CDR2 reads FQGNSA. Study-wide results and limits: The oligoclonal enrichment was interpreted as supporting antigen-driven pancreatic autoimmunity before birth in IPEX syndrome. Broadly similar TRB gene family usage was seen in pancreas and cord blood.

The survey-level immunoSEQ assay was used. Sequencing used immunoSEQ multiplex PCR; TCRdb keeps in-frame clones, though not all of them. The sample has about 95,000 clones, around 72% seen once. This clone was found once. Its matching antigen is unknown. This clonotype was sampled from a male donor with IPEX syndrome. Source material: pancreas tissue. The chain uses TRBV7-2 and TRBJ2-7; D ambiguous. CDR3 sequence reads: CASSLRGSAYEQYF. DNA of the CDR3: TGTGCCAGCAGCTTACGCGGCTCCGCCTACGAGCAGTACTTC. Full variable domain (outside the CDR3, taken from reference TRBV7-2 and TRBJ2-7): GAGVSQSPSNKVTEKGKDVELRCDPISGHTALYWYRQSLGQGLEFLIYFQGNSAPDKSGLPSDRFSAERTGGSVSTLTIQRTQQEDSAVYLCASSLRGSAYEQYFGPGTRLTVT.